This TCR beta chain was sequenced for a study of blood T cell repertoires in COVID-19. Study overall: The United States, Italy and Spain supplied acute and convalescent COVID-19 samples. Sample material is recorded as cDNA or gDNA derived from T cells, B-cell-depleted T cells, or PBMCs.

Trimming at V came to 4 bases and at J to 4 bases, leaving 3 bases not matched to a gene. The length of the CDR3 is 14 residues. Germline assignment: CDR1 SGHNT and CDR2 YYREEE (reference sequence). In the original workflow: Reference gene primer amplification gave estimated nucleated cell counts. Generated by immunoSEQ multiplex PCR, the TCRdb table keeps only in-frame clones and is missing some. V, J and clone size are taken as reported in that table, and D and trimming were inferred from the DNA itself. The sample contains tens of thousands of clones, about 91% of which appear only once. The chain recombines TRBV5-4 with TRBJ2-2; 8 bases are shared with TRBD2. The sequence derives from a human donor with active COVID-19. The donor label of this sample is uncertain. Sequencing input: peripheral blood. In DNA, the CDR3 is TGTGCCAGCAGCAAGAGCGGGAGCACCGGGGAGCTGTTTTTT. This sequence encodes CASSKSGSTGELFF.